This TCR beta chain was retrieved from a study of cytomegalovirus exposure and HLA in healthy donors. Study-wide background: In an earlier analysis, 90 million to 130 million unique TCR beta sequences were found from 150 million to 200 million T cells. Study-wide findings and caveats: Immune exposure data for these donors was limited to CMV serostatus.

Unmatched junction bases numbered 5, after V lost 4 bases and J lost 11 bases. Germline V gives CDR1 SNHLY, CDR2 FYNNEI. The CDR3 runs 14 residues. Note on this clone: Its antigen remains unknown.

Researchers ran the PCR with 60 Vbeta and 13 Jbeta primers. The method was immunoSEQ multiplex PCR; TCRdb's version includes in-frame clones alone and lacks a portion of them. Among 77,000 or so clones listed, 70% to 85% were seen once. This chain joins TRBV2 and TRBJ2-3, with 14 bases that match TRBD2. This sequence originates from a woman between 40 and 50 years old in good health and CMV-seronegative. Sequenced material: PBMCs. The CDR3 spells CASSGGLAGDLQYF. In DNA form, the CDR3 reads TGTGCCAGCAGTGGGGGACTAGCGGGGGACCTGCAGTATTTT.